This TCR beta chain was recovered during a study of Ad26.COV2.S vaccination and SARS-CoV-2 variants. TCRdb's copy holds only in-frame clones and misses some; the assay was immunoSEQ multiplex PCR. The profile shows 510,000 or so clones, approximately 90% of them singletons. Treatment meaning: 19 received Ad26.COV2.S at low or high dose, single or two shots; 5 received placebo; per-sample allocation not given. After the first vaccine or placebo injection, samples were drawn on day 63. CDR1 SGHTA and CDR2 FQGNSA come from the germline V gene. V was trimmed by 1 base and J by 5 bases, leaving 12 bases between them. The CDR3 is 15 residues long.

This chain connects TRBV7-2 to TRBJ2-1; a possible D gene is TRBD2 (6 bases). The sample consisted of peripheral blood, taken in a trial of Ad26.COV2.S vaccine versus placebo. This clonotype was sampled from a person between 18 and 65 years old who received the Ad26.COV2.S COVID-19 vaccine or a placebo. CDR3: CASSLVGGTHNEQFF. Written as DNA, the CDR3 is TGTGCCAGCAGCTTAGTGGGGGGTACGCACAATGAGCAGTTCTTC.